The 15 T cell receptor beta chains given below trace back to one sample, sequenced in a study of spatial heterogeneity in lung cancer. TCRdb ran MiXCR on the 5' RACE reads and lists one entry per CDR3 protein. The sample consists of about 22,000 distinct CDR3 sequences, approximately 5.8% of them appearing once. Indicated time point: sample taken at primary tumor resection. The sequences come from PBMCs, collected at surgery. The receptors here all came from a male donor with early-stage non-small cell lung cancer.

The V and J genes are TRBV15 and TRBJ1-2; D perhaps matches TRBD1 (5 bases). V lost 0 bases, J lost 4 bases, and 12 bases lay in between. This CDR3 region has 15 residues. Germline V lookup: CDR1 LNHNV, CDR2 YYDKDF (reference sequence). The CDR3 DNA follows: TGTGCCACCAGCAGAGAAGGGGCAGAGACCTATGGCTACACCTTC. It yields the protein CATSREGAETYGYTF.

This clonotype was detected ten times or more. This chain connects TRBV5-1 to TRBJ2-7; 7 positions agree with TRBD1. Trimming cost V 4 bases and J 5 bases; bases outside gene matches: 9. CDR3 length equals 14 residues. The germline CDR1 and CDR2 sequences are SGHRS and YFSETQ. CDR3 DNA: TGCGCCAGCAGCCCCCGAGGGGGCAGAAACGAGCAGTACTTC. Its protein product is CASSPRGGRNEQYF.

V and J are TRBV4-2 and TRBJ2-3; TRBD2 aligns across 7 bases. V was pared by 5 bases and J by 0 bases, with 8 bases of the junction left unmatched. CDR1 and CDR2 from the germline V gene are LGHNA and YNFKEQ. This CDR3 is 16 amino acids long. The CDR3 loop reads CASSDLGRASTDTQYF. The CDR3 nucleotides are TGTGCCAGCAGCGATCTTGGGAGGGCTAGCACAGATACGCAGTATTTT.

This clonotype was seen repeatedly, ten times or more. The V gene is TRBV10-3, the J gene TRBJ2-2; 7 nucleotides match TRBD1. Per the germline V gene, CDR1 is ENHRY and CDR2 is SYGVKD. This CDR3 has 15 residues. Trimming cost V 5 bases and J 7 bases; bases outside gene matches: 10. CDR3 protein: CAISRQGSARGELFF. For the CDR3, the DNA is TGTGCCATCAGTCGACAGGGTAGTGCCCGCGGGGAGCTGTTTTTT.

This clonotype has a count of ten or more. The CDR3 region has the DNA TGCGCCAGCAGCATGGACAGGGTAGGAGATACGCAGTATTTT. Translating it yields CASSMDRVGDTQYF. The chain carries TRBV5-1 and TRBJ2-3, with 8 bases identical to TRBD1. Germline CDR1 SGHRS, CDR2 YFSETQ. The CDR3 is 14 amino acids. V lost 4 bases to trimming and J lost 5 bases; unmatched junction nucleotides: 6.

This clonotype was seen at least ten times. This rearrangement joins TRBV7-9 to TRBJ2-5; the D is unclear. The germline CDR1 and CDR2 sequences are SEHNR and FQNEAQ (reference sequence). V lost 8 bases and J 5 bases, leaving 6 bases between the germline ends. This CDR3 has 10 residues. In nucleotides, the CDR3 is TGTGCCAGCTCCCGGGAGACCCAGTACTTC. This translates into CASSRETQYF. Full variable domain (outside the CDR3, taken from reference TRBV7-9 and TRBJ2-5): DTGVSQNPRHKITKRGQNVTFRCDPISEHNRLYWYRQTLGQGPEFLTYFQNEAQLEKSRLLSDRFSAERPKGSFSTLEIQRTEQGDSAMYLCASSRETQYFGPGTRLLVL.

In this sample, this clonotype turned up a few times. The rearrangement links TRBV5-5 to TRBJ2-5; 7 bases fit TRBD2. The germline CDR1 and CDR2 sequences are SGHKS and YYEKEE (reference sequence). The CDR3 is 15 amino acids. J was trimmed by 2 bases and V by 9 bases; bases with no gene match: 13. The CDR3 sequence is CANGTNPLWQETQYF. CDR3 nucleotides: TGTGCCAACGGGACTAACCCTTTGTGGCAAGAGACCCAGTACTTC.

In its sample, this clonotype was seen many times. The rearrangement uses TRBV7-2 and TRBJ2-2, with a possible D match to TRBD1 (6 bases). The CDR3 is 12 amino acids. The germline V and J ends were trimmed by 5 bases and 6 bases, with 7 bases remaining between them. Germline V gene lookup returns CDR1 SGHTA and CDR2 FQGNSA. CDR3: CASSHRAGELFF. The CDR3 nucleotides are TGTGCCAGCAGCCACAGGGCCGGGGAGCTGTTTTTT.

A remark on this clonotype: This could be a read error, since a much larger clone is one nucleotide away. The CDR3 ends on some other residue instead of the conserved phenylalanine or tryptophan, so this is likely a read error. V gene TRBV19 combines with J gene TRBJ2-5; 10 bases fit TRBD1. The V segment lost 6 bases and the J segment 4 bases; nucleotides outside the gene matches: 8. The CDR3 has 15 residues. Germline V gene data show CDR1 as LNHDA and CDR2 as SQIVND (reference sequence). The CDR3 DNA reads TGTGCCAGTAGGAGACAGGGGGCTCCAGGAGAGACCCAGTACTGC. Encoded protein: CASRRQGAPGETQYC.

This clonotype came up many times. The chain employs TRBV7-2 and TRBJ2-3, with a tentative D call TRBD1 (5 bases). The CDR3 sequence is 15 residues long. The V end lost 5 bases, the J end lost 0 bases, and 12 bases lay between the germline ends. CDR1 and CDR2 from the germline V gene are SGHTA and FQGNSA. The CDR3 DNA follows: TGTGCCAGCAGCCCCAGGGTCGCTAGCACAGATACGCAGTATTTT. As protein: CASSPRVASTDTQYF.

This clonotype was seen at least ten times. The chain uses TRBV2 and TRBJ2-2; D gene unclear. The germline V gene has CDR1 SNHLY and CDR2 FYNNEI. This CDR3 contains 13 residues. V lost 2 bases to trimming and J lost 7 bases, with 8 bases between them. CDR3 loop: CASSEISHGELFF. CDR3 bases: TGTGCCAGCAGTGAAATTAGTCACGGGGAGCTGTTTTTT. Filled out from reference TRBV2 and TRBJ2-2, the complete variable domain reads EPEVTQTPSHQVTQMGQEVILRCVPISNHLYFYWYRQILGQKVEFLVSFYNNEISEKSEIFDDQFSVERPDGSNFTLKIRSTKLEDSAMYFCASSEISHGELFFGEGSRLTVL.

The CDR3 loop is CASSSPEYNSPLHF. The CDR3, as DNA: TGTGCCAGCAGCTCGCCTGAGTATAATTCACCCCTCCACTTT. The gene calls are TRBV12-3 or TRBV12-4 and TRBJ1-6; D is unclear. This CDR3 region has 14 residues. V lost 6 bases, J lost 4 bases, and 10 bases lay in between.

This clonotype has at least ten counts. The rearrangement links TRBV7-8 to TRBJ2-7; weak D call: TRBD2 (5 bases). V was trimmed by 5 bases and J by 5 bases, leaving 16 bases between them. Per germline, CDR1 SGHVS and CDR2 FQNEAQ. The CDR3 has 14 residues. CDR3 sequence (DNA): TGTGCCAGCAGCCCTGGAGGTCGAGCTGACGAGCAGTACTTC. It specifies CASSPGGRADEQYF. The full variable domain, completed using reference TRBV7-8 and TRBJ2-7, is GAGVSQSPRYKVAKRGQDVALRCDPISGHVSLFWYQQALGQGPEFLTYFQNEAQLDKSGLPSDRFFAERPEGSVSTLKIQRTQQEDSAVYLCASSPGGRADEQYFGPGTRLTVT.

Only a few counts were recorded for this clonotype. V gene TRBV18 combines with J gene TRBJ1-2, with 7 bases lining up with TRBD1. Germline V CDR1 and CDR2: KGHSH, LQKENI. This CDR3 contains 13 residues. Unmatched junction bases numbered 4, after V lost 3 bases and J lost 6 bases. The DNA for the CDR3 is TGTGCCAGCTCACCCCGCAGGGGGAATGGCTACACCTTC. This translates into CASSPRRGNGYTF.

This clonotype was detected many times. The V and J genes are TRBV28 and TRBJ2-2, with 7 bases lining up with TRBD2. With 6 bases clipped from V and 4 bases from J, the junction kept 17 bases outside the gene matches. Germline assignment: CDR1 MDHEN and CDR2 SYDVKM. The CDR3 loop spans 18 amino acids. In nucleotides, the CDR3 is TGTGCCAGCAGGTCGGATCTTTTAAGTAGCGGGTTCACCGGGGAGCTGTTTTTT. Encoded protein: CASRSDLLSSGFTGELFF.